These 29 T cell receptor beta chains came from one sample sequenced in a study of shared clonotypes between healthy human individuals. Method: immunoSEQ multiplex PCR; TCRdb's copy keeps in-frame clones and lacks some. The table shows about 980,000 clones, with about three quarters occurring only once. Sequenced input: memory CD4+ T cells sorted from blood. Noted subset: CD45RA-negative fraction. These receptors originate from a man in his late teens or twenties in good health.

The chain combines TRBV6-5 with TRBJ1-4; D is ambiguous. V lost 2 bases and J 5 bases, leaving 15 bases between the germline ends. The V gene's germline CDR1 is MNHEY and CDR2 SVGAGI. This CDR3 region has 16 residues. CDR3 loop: CASSYGSGIGNEKLFF. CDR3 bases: TGTGCCAGCAGTTACGGGTCCGGCATAGGGAATGAAAAACTGTTTTTT.

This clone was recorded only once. The CDR3 DNA is TGTGCCAGCAGTGAAGCGCTTCTAGCGGGAGTAGATACGCAGTATTTT. It yields the protein CASSEALLAGVDTQYF. The chain couples TRBV2 to TRBJ2-3, with 10 bases fitting TRBD2. CDR3 length: 16 amino acids. Per the germline V gene, CDR1 is SNHLY and CDR2 is FYNNEI. With V trimmed by 0 bases and J by 5 bases, 5 bases remained unmatched.

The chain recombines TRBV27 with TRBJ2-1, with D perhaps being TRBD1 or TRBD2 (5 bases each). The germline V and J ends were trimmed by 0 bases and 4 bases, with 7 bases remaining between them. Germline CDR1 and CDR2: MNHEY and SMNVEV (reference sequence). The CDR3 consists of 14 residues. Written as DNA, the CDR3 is TGTGCCAGCAGTTTATCGTGGGGGTACAATGAGCAGTTCTTC. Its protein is CASSLSWGYNEQFF.

CDR3 sequence: CASSLGPIGRGTYEQYF. The CDR3 bases are TGTGCCAGCAGCTTAGGTCCAATCGGCAGGGGTACCTACGAGCAGTACTTC. V gene TRBV7-2 combines with J gene TRBJ2-7; a weak D match, TRBD1 (6 bases). The germline V and J ends were trimmed by 1 base and 2 bases, with 18 bases remaining between them. Germline V gene data show CDR1 as SGHTA and CDR2 as FQGNSA. The CDR3 totals 17 residues.

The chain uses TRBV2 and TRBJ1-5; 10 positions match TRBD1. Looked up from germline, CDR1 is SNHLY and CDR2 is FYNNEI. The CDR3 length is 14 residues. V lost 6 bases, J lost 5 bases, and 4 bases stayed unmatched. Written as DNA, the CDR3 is TGTGCCAGCAGCGGGACAGGGGATTATCAGCCCCAGCATTTT. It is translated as CASSGTGDYQPQHF.

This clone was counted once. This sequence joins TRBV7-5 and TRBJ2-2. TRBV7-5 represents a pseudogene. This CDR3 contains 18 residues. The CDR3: CARSLAGRTSSGTGELFF. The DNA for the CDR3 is TGTGCCAGAAGCTTAGCTGGACGCACAAGTTCAGGCACCGGGGAGCTGTTTTTT.

The CDR3 DNA is TGTGCCAGCAGCTTACAGCAGGGCTCTGGAAACACCATATATTTT. This gives the protein CASSLQQGSGNTIYF. The V gene is TRBV11-2, the J gene TRBJ1-3, with a possible D match to TRBD1 (5 bases). The CDR3 is made up of 15 amino acids. The germline gives CDR1 SGHAT, CDR2 FQNNGV. Between the trimmed V and J ends, which lost 2 bases and 0 bases, there was a span of 8 bases. The complete variable domain, with remaining parts taken from reference TRBV11-2 and TRBJ1-3, reads EAGVAQSPRYKIIEKRQSVAFWCNPISGHATLYWYQQILGQGPKLLIQFQNNGVVDDSQLPKDRFSAERLKGVDSTLKIQPAKLEDSAVYLCASSLQQGSGNTIYFGEGSWLTVV.

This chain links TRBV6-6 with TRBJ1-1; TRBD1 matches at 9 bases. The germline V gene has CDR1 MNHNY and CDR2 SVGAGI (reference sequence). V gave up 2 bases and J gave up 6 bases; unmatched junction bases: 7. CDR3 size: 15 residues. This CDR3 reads CASSYKGQGSPEAFF. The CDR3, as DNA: TGTGCCAGCAGTTACAAGGGACAGGGTTCCCCTGAAGCTTTCTTT.

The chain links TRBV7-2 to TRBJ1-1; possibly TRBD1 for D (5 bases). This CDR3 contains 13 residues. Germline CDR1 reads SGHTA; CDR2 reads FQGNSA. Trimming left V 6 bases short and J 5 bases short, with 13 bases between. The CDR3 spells CASRARGSTEAFF. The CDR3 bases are TGTGCCAGCAGGGCGAGGGGTTCGACTGAAGCTTTCTTT.

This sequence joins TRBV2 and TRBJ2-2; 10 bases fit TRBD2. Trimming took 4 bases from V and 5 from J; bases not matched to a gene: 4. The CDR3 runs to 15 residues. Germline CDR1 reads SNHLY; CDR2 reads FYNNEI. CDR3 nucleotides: TGTGCCAGCAGTGGAGGTAGCGGGAGGACCGGGGAGCTGTTTTTT. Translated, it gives CASSGGSGRTGELFF. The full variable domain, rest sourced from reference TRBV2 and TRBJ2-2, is EPEVTQTPSHQVTQMGQEVILRCVPISNHLYFYWYRQILGQKVEFLVSFYNNEISEKSEIFDDQFSVERPDGSNFTLKIRSTKLEDSAMYFCASSGGSGRTGELFFGEGSRLTVL.

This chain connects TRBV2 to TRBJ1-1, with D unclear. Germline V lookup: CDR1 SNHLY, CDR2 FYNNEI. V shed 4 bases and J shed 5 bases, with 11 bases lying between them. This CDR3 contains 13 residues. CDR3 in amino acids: CASSAGGETEAFF. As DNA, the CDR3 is TGTGCCAGCAGTGCGGGTGGGGAGACTGAAGCTTTCTTT.

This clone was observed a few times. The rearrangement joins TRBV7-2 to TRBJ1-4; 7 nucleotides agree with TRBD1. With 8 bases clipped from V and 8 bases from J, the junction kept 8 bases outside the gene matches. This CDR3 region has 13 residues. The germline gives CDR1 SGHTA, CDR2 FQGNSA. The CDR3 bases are TGTGCCAGCGGCAGACAGGGAGGGGAAAAACTGTTTTTT. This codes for CASGRQGGEKLFF.

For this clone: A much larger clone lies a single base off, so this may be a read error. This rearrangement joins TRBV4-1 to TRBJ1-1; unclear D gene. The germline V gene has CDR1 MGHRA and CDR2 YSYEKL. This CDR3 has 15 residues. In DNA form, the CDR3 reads TGCGCCCGCAGCCAAGTAGGTCAGACGGCCACTGAAGCTTTCTTT. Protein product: CARSQVGQTATEAFF.

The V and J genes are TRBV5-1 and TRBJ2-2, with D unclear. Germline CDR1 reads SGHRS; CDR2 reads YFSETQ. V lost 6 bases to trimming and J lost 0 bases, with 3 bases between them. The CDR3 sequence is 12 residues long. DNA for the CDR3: TGCGCCAGCAAGACGAACACCGGGGAGCTGTTTTTT. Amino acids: CASKTNTGELFF.

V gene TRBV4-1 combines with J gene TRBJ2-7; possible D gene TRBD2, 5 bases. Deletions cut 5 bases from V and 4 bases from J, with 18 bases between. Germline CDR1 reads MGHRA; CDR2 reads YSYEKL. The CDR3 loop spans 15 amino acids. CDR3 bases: TGCGCCAGCAGCTCGGGCATGGTAGCGACGTACGAGCAGTACTTC. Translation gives CASSSGMVATYEQYF.

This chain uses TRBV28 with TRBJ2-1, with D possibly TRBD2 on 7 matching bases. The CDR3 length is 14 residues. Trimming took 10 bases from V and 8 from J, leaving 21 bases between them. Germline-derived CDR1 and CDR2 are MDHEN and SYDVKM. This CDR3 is CATSRSGGDHEQFF. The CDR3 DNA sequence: TGTGCCACCTCCCGATCGGGGGGCGACCATGAGCAGTTCTTC.

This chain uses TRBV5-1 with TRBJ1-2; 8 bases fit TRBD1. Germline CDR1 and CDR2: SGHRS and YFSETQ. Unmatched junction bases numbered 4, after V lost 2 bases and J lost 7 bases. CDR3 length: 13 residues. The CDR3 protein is CASSLPDRVGYTF. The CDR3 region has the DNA TGCGCCAGCAGCTTACCGGACAGGGTTGGCTACACCTTC. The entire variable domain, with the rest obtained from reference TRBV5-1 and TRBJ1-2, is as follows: KAGVTQTPRYLIKTRGQQVTLSCSPISGHRSVSWYQQTPGQGLQFLFEYFSETQRNKGNFPGRFSGRQFSNSRSEMNVSTLELGDSALYLCASSLPDRVGYTFGSGTRLTVV.

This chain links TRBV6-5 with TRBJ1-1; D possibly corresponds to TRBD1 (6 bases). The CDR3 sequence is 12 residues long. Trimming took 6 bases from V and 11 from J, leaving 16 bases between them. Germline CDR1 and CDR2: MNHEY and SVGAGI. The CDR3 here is CASSRDTGRAFF. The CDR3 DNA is TGTGCCAGCAGCCGGGACACTGGGAGGGCTTTCTTT.

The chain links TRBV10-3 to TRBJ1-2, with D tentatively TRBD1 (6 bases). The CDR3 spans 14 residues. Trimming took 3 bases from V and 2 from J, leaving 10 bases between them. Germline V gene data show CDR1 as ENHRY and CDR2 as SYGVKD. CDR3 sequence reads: CAISDSTGNYGYTF. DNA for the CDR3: TGTGCCATCAGTGACTCAACAGGGAACTATGGCTACACCTTC.

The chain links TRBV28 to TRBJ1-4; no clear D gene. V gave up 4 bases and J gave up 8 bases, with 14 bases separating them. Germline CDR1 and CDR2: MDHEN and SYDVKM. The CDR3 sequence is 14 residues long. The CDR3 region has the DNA TGTGCCAGCAGTTCTCCCCCTAGGATCGAAAAACTGTTTTTT. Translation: CASSSPPRIEKLFF.

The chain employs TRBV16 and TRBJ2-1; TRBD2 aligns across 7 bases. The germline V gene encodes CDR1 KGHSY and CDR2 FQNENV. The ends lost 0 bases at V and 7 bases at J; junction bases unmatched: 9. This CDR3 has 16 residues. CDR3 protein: CASSQSGGTLWNEQFF. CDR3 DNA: TGTGCCAGCAGCCAATCCGGGGGGACGTTGTGGAATGAGCAGTTCTTC.

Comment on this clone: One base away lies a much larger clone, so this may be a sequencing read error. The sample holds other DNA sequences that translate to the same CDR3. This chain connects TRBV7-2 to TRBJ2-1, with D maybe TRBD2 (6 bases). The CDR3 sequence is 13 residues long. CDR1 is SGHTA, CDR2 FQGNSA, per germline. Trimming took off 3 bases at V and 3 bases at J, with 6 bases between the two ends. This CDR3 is CASSLDYYNEQFF. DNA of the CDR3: TGTGCCAGCAGCTTGGACTACTACAATGAGCAGTTCTTC. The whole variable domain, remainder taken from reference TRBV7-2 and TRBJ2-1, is GAGVSQSPSNKVTEKGKDVELRCDPISGHTALYWYRQSLGQGLEFLIYFQGNSAPDKSGLPSDRFSAERTGGSVSTLTIQRTQQEDSAVYLCASSLDYYNEQFFGPGTRLTVL.

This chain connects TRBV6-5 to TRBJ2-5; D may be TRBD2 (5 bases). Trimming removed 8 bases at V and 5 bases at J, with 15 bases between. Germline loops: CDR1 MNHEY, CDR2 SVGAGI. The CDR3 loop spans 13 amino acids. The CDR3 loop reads CASGGQQFETQYF. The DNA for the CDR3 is TGTGCCAGCGGAGGCCAACAATTTGAGACCCAGTACTTC.

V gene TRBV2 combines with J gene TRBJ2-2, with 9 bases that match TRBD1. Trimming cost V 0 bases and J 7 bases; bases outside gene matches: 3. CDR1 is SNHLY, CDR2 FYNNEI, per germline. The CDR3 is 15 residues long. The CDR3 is CASSEAGQGIGELFF. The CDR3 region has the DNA TGTGCCAGCAGTGAAGCGGGACAGGGAATCGGGGAGCTGTTTTTT.

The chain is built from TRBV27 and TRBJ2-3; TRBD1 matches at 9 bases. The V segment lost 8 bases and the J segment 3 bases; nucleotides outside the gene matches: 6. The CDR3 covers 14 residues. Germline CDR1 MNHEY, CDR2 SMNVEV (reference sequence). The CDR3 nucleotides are TGTGCCAGCCGGACAGGGGTCCATACAGATACGCAGTATTTT. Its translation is CASRTGVHTDTQYF.

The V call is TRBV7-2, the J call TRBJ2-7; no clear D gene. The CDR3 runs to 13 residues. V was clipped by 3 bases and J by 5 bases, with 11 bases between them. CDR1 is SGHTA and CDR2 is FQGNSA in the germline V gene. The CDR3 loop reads CASSFTVVNEQYF. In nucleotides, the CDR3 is TGTGCCAGCAGCTTCACGGTGGTAAACGAGCAGTACTTC.

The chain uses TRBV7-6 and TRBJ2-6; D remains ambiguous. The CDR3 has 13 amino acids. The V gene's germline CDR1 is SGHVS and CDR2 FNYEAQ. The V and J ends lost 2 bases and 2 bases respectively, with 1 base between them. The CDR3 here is CASSLTGANVLTF. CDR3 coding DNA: TGTGCCAGCAGCTTAACTGGGGCCAACGTCCTGACTTTC.

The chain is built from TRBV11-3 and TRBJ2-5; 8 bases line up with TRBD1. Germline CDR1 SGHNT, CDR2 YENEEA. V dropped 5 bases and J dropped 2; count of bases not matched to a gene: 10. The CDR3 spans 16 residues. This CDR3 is CASSLGTGEIQETQYF. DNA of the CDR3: TGTGCCAGCAGCCTAGGGACAGGCGAAATTCAAGAGACCCAGTACTTC.

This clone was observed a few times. The CDR3 nucleotides read TGTGCCAGCAAAACCGACAGGGACCCCTACGAGCAGTACTTC. This encodes CASKTDRDPYEQYF. The chain is built from TRBV27 and TRBJ2-7, with 7 positions matching TRBD1. V shed 7 bases and J 2 bases; nucleotides not matched to a gene: 8. The CDR3 has 14 amino acids. Looked up from germline, CDR1 is MNHEY and CDR2 is SMNVEV (reference sequence).